What follows describes a single T cell receptor beta chain. The antigen is not known. Germline V gene data show CDR1 as DFQATT and CDR2 as SNEGSKA (reference sequence). The length of the CDR3 is 13 residues. Trimming took 0 bases from V and 6 from J, leaving 12 bases between them. This entry is derived from a study of T-cell memory formation after mild COVID-19. Each CDR3 protein gets one entry after TCRdb re-called the 5' RACE reads with MiXCR. The table lists 550,000 to 600,000 distinct CDR3 sequences, roughly 20% of them singletons. Overall study results and limits: Clones contracting day 15 to 85 were balanced CD4/CD8; later expanders leaned CD4+.

This sequence was found in an adult woman who had mild COVID-19 (a few samples of this study predate the infection). Cell type and time point are not known. The source material was PBMCs or a T cell subset sorted from them (not recorded which). The rearrangement links TRBV20-1 to TRBJ2-7; D is unclear. Here the CDR3 DNA reads TGCAGTGCTAGAGATCCCCCCAGAGGCGAGCAGTACTTC. Amino acid sequence: CSARDPPRGEQYF.